This TCR beta chain was recovered during a study of T and B cells in COVID-19 patients. Study-level background: Critical illness requiring mechanical ventilation or extracorporeal membrane oxygenation affected 12 of 20 active-infection patients. About 90% of the roughly 20 active-infection patients had comorbidities associated with unfavorable COVID-19 outcome.

About this clonotype: The antigen is unknown.

Study-wide results and limits: Patients with COVID-19 reportedly showed strongly skewed T cell receptor beta variable and joining gene usage.

Germline CDR1 and CDR2: SGHKS and YYEKEE (reference sequence). Losses at the gene ends were 4 bases for V and 6 bases for J; bases not matched to a gene: 9. The CDR3 is made up of 16 amino acids. TRB rearrangements were amplified by multiplex PCR with BIOMED2 TRB-A/B primers. MiXCR was run by TCRdb on the multiplex PCR reads, yielding one entry per CDR3 protein. The data hold 2,000 to 2,500 distinct CDR3 sequences, with about 25% observed a single time. TRB was amplified from about 260-540 ng of blood genomic DNA. The TCR originated in a human donor with active COVID-19. The chain joins TRBV5-5 to TRBJ1-4, with 10 bases fitting TRBD1. Sequencing was performed on blood. DNA of the CDR3: TGTGCCAGCAGCGGGACCGGGACAGGGGTCGATGAAAAACTGTTTTTT. Protein product: CASSGTGTGVDEKLFF. The full variable domain, in which reference TRBV5-5 and TRBJ1-4 provide the parts outside the CDR3, is DAGVTQSPTHLIKTRGQQVTLRCSPISGHKSVSWYQQVLGQGPQFIFQYYEKEERGRGNFPDRFSARQFPNYSSELNVNALLLGDSALYLCASSGTGTGVDEKLFFGSGTQLSVL.